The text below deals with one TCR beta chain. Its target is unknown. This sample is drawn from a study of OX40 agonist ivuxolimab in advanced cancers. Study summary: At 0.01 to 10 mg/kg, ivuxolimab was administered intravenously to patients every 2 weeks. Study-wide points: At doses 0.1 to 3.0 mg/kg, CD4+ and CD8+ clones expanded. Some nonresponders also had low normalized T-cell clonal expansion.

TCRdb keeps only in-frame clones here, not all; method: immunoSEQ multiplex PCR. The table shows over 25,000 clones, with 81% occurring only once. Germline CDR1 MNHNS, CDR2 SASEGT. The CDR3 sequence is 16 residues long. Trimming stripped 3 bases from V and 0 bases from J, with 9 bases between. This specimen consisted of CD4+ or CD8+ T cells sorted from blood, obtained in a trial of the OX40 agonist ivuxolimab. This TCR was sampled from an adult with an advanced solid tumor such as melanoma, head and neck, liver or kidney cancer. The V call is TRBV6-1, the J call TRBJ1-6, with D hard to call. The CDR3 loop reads CASSDFGRSYNSPLHF. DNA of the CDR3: TGTGCCAGCAGTGATTTCGGGCGCTCCTATAATTCACCCCTCCACTTT.